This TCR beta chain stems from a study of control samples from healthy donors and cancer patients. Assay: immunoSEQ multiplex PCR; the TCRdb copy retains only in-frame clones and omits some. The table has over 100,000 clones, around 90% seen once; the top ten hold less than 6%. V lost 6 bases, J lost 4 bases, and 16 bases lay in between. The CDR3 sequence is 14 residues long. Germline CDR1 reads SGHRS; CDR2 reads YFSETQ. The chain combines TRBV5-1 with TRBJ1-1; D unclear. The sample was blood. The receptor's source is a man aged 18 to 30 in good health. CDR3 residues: CASTGIGDLTEAFF. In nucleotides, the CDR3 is TGCGCCAGCACCGGAATAGGCGACCTCACTGAAGCTTTCTTT.